Listed below are T cell receptor beta chains from one sample, sequenced in a study of technical replicates of blood from a few donors. The assay was immunoSEQ multiplex PCR, and TCRdb's table has in-frame clones only and misses some. The table lists under 95,000 clones, about 94% of them singletons, with over 0.2% in the top ten. Sequenced sample: T cells isolated from PBMCs. The receptors here all came from a human donor in good health. CDR3s include the opening cysteine and the closing phenylalanine or tryptophan. A D gene is named only where the DNA matches it firmly. Rows may omit the clone size; those that give it use once, few, many or a size class.

clone size	V gene	D gene	J gene	CDR3 DNA	CDR3 protein
.	TRBV2	.	TRBJ1-5	TGTGCCAGGGAGCACCGGGACATAGACACTCAGCCCCAGCATTTT	CAREHRDIDTQPQHF
.	TRBV2	.	TRBJ1-5	TGTGCCAGCAGTGAGGAAGGGGTGCAGAGCAATCAGCCCCAGCATTTT	CASSEEGVQSNQPQHF
once	TRBV28	TRBD1	TRBJ1-2	TGTGCCAGCAGTCAGGGGGCCTATGGCTACACCTTC	CASSQGAYGYTF
.	TRBV6-1	.	TRBJ2-3	TGTGCCAGCAGTGAAGCGCTTGGGGGCGCAGATACGCAGTATTTT	CASSEALGGADTQYF
.	TRBV6-4	.	TRBJ1-6	TGTGCCAACTTCGCCCGGGATAGGAATTCACCCCTCCACTTT	CANFARDRNSPLHF
.	TRBV4-1	.	TRBJ1-1	TGCGCCAGCACCAAGACCAGGGGCGGGAACACTGAAGCTTTCTTT	CASTKTRGGNTEAFF
.	TRBV5-4	TRBD1	TRBJ1-1	TGTGCCAGCAGCCGGGTCAGGGGGGATCACAGCACTGAAGCTTTCTTT	CASSRVRGDHSTEAFF
.	TRBV11-3	TRBD2	TRBJ2-7	TGTGCCAGCAGCTTCGGCGGGGGGCGAAACGAGCAGTACTTC	CASSFGGGRNEQYF
.	TRBV11-2	TRBD1	TRBJ2-7	TGTGCCAGCAGCTTGTTGACAGGGCCCTACGAGCAGTACTTC	CASSLLTGPYEQYF
.	TRBV5-1	.	TRBJ1-3	TGCGCCAGCAGCTTGGCTGCGAGCTCTGGAAACACCATATATTTT	CASSLAASSGNTIYF
.	TRBV15	TRBD1	TRBJ1-5	TGTGCCACCAGCGGGACAGGGGGCCTCTATAGCAATCAGCCCCAGCATTTT	CATSGTGGLYSNQPQHF
.	TRBV19	.	TRBJ2-7	TGTGCCAGTACCGACAGGTCTATCCACGAGCAGTACTTC	CASTDRSIHEQYF
.	TRBV7-7	.	TRBJ2-2	TGTGCCAGCAGACGTGAACCGGGGACCGGGGAGCTGTTTTTT	CASRREPGTGELFF
.	TRBV7-6	TRBD1	TRBJ2-7	TGTGCCAGCAGCTTAGATTCCGGGGACAGAAACTACGAGCAGTACTTC	CASSLDSGDRNYEQYF
.	TRBV28	TRBD2	TRBJ2-7	TGTGCCAGCAGTTTTCGGCGGGGGTACGAGCAGTACTTC	CASSFRRGYEQYF
.	TRBV14	.	TRBJ1-2	TGTGCCAGCAGCCAAGATCTAGAGGATGGCTACACCTTC	CASSQDLEDGYTF
.	TRBV7-9	TRBD2	TRBJ2-7	TGTGCCAGCAGTCCTAGCGGGGGTTACTCCTACGAGCAGTACTTC	CASSPSGGYSYEQYF
.	TRBV19	.	TRBJ2-3	TGTGCCAGTGGGGGAGGCATTAGGGGCACAGATACGCAGTATTTT	CASGGGIRGTDTQYF
.	TRBV13	.	TRBJ2-2	TGTGCCAGCAGTTTACACCGACCCCGGGGGGCGTACACCGGGGAGCTGTTTTTT	CASSLHRPRGAYTGELFF
.	TRBV5-1	TRBD2	TRBJ2-3	TGCGCCAGCAGCTTAGTAGGGACTAGCGGGGGAAACACAGATACGCAGTATTTT	CASSLVGTSGGNTDTQYF
once	TRBV6-5	.	TRBJ1-4	TGTGCCAGCAGTTACACGGTGAGGCGAAAACTGTTTTTT	CASSYTVRRKLFF
.	TRBV6-5	.	TRBJ1-3	TGTGCCAGCAGAATATCAGGGATAGGTGGAAACACCATATATTTT	CASRISGIGGNTIYF
.	TRBV19	.	TRBJ2-7	TGTGCCAGTAGTATAGCGGCTGGGCCCTACGAGCAGTACTTC	CASSIAAGPYEQYF
.	TRBV18	.	TRBJ1-1	TGTGCCAGCTCACCAACAGGGCCGGGTGACACTGAAGCTTTCTTT	CASSPTGPGDTEAFF
.	TRBV4-1	TRBD1	TRBJ1-2	TGCGCCAGCAGCCAGCTCCGGGACAGGGAACTTTTTCGATATGGCTACACCTTC	CASSQLRDRELFRYGYTF
.	TRBV6-1	TRBD1	TRBJ2-7	TGTGCCAGCAGTGACCGGACAGGGAGCTCCTACGAGCAGTACTTC	CASSDRTGSSYEQYF
once	TRBV30	.	TRBJ2-7	TGTGCCTGGAGTGTAGGACTCAACGAGCAGTACTTC	CAWSVGLNEQYF
.	TRBV29-1	.	TRBJ1-2	TGCAGCATTCCCTCTGCGGGTGGCTACACCTTC	CSIPSAGGYTF
.	TRBV6-5	.	TRBJ2-3	TGTGCCAGCAGTTACGCACCAGACACAGATACGCAGTATTTT	CASSYAPDTDTQYF
.	TRBV2	.	TRBJ2-1	TGTGCCAGCACCCGACTTAGCTCCTACAATGAGCAGTTCTTC	CASTRLSSYNEQFF
.	TRBV5-1	.	TRBJ2-7	TGCGCCAGCAGCTTCTCCGAATCTACTTTCTACGAGCAGTACTTC	CASSFSESTFYEQYF
.	TRBV27	.	TRBJ2-1	TGTGCCAGCACCCTAGGGGGACAATCATACAATGAGCAGTTCTTC	CASTLGGQSYNEQFF
.	TRBV7-2	TRBD1	TRBJ2-6	TGTGCCAGGGGGGACAGGCTGAACGCGCGGGGGGCCAACGTCCTGACTTTC	CARGDRLNARGANVLTF
.	TRBV6-4	.	TRBJ2-6	TGTGCCAGCAGTGATTCGGAGGGACCCTCTGGGGCCAACGTCCTGACTTTC	CASSDSEGPSGANVLTF
.	TRBV10-2	TRBD1	TRBJ1-2	TGCGCCAGCGGGCCAGGGGGCTATGGCTACACCTTC	CASGPGGYGYTF
.	TRBV12-5	TRBD1	TRBJ2-3	TGTGCTAGTGGTTTCCCCACAGGGGTAACGACAGATACGCAGTATTTT	CASGFPTGVTTDTQYF
once	TRBV19	TRBD1	TRBJ1-2	TGTGCCAGTCGGTACACAGGACAGGGGGCTGATGGCTACACCTTC	CASRYTGQGADGYTF
.	TRBV15	TRBD1	TRBJ1-4	TGTGCCACCAGCAGGGGGACAGGGTGGGAAAAACTGTTTTTT	CATSRGTGWEKLFF
.	TRBV5-1	TRBD2	TRBJ2-7	TGCGCCAGCAGCCTTACCACGGGAGGTCCCAAGGAGCAGTACTTC	CASSLTTGGPKEQYF
few	TRBV7-9	TRBD1	TRBJ2-7	TGTGCCAGCAGCTCAGCGACAGGGGCCTACGAGCAGTACTTC	CASSSATGAYEQYF
once	TRBV5-4	TRBD1	TRBJ2-1	TGTGCCAGCAGCTTGAGAGGGCAGGGGGACTACAATGAGCAGTTCTTC	CASSLRGQGDYNEQFF
once	TRBV28	TRBD2	TRBJ2-1	TGTGCCAGCAGTTTTGGGACTAGCGGACACAATGAGCAGTTCTTC	CASSFGTSGHNEQFF
.	TRBV28	TRBD1	TRBJ1-2	TGTGCCAGCAGGTCGGGACAGGGTTTTGGCTACACCTTC	CASRSGQGFGYTF
.	TRBV19	.	TRBJ2-3	TGTGCCAGTAGGAGTGTAGGGGACTTGCTCACAGATACGCAGTATTTT	CASRSVGDLLTDTQYF
once	TRBV7-9	.	TRBJ1-2	TGTGCCAGCAGCTTAGCGATCCCCGAGGATGGCTACACCTTC	CASSLAIPEDGYTF
.	TRBV19	TRBD2	TRBJ2-1	TGTGCCAGTAGTATTGTGGGAGGGCGCCACAATGAGCAGTTCTTC	CASSIVGGRHNEQFF
once	TRBV5-6	.	TRBJ2-3	TGTGCCAGCAGCTTTTCTGGCACAGATACGCAGTATTTT	CASSFSGTDTQYF
.	TRBV25-1	.	TRBJ2-5	TGTGCAACAGGACAGATCCAAGAGACCCAGTACTTC	CATGQIQETQYF
once	TRBV7-3	.	TRBJ1-6	TGTGCCAGCAGCTTAAGGGGGGGGTATAATTCACCCCTCCACTTT	CASSLRGGYNSPLHF
few	TRBV30	.	TRBJ1-5	TGTGCCTGGAGTGTAAAGGGGCCCAATCAGCCCCAGCATTTT	CAWSVKGPNQPQHF
.	TRBV28	TRBD2	TRBJ2-4	TGTGCCAGCAGTATAGCGGGAACCAAAAACATTCAGTACTTC	CASSIAGTKNIQYF
.	TRBV19	.	TRBJ2-1	TGTGCCAGTAGTAGGGGGCTTGAGCAGTTCTTC	CASSRGLEQFF
.	TRBV6-5	.	TRBJ1-2	TGTGCCAGCAGTTACTCGAACGGTGCTACGGGCTACACCTTC	CASSYSNGATGYTF